The rows below give T cell receptor beta chains drawn from one sample of a study of OX40 agonist ivuxolimab in advanced cancers. The table came from immunoSEQ multiplex PCR; TCRdb's copy has only in-frame clones and leaves some out. The sample has approximately 26,000 clones, 79% seen once. The sample in question was CD4+ or CD8+ T cells sorted from blood, obtained in a trial of the OX40 agonist ivuxolimab. These receptors all come from an adult with an advanced solid tumor such as melanoma, head and neck, liver or kidney cancer. CDR3s include the opening cysteine and the closing phenylalanine or tryptophan. The D gene is left open where the match is weak. Some rows mark clone size as missing; the rest say once, few, many or name a class of expanded clone.

abundance	j_gene	v_gene	d_gene	CDR3aa	CDR3nt
-	TRBJ2-1	TRBV9	-	CASSPGGGWVEFF	TGTGCCAGCAGCCCCGGGGGAGGTTGGGTCGAGTTCTTC
few	TRBJ2-3	TRBV27	-	CASSLERVGPDTQYF	TGTGCCAGCAGTTTGGAAAGGGTGGGACCGGACACGCAGTATTTT
-	TRBJ1-6	TRBV6-1	TRBD1	CASRPGQTNSPLHF	TGTGCCAGCAGGCCGGGACAGACGAATTCACCCCTCCACTTT
-	TRBJ1-1	TRBV6-1	-	CASSEGRGAVNTEAFF	TGTGCCAGCAGTGAAGGGAGGGGCGCTGTGAACACTGAAGCTTTCTTT
-	TRBJ1-2	TRBV19	-	CASSRFENYGYTF	TGTGCCAGTAGTAGATTCGAGAACTATGGCTACACCTTC
-	TRBJ1-6	TRBV7-9	-	CASSPESRRDSPLHF	TGTGCCAGCAGCCCGGAGAGCCGACGCGACTCACCCCTCCACTTT
-	TRBJ1-2	TRBV5-1	-	CASSLVPGAHGYTF	TGCGCCAGCAGCTTGGTCCCGGGGGCGCATGGCTACACCTTC
-	TRBJ1-5	TRBV7-9	-	CASSPGILGYSNQPQHF	TGTGCCAGCAGCCCCGGGATTCTAGGTTATAGCAATCAGCCCCAGCATTTT
-	TRBJ2-7	TRBV6-5	TRBD1	CANSHGQGSSYEQYF	TGTGCCAACAGTCACGGACAGGGTAGCTCCTACGAGCAGTACTTC
-	TRBJ1-1	TRBV9	-	CASSPGQWRATEAFF	TGTGCCAGCAGCCCCGGACAGTGGAGGGCCACTGAAGCTTTCTTT
-	TRBJ2-5	TRBV30	-	CAWSLVSETQYF	TGTGCCTGGAGTCTTGTATCGGAGACCCAGTACTTC
-	TRBJ1-1	TRBV29-1	-	CSVLPGSEAFF	TGCAGCGTTCTTCCGGGGTCTGAAGCTTTCTTT
-	TRBJ1-5	TRBV5-4	-	CASSSTSGKNSNQPQHF	TGTGCCAGCAGCTCCACCTCCGGAAAGAATAGCAATCAGCCCCAGCATTTT
-	TRBJ1-5	TRBV10-3	-	CATQDPGSNQPQHF	TGTGCCACCCAGGACCCGGGGAGCAATCAGCCCCAGCATTTT
-	TRBJ2-1	TRBV5-1	-	CASSPGSSPKRQFF	TGCGCCAGCAGCCCTGGTTCTAGCCCAAAGCGGCAGTTCTTC
-	TRBJ1-5	TRBV30	-	CAWQTAQNSNQPQHF	TGTGCCTGGCAGACGGCACAAAATAGCAATCAGCCCCAGCATTTT
-	TRBJ1-6	TRBV7-3	TRBD1	CASSLQGGTNSPLHF	TGTGCCAGCAGCTTACAGGGGGGAACGAACTCACCCCTCCACTTT
-	TRBJ1-4	TRBV4-1	TRBD1	CASNLSPGQNEKLFF	TGCGCCAGCAACCTATCACCGGGACAGAACGAAAAACTGTTTTTT
-	TRBJ1-2	TRBV7-9	-	CASSTEGIYGYTF	TGTGCCAGCAGTACAGAAGGGATTTATGGCTACACCTTC
-	TRBJ2-1	TRBV19	TRBD2	CASSILLAGGNNEQFF	TGTGCCAGTAGTATACTCCTAGCGGGGGGAAATAATGAGCAGTTCTTC
few	TRBJ1-2	TRBV30	-	CAWSSRGDGYTF	TGTGCCTGGAGTAGCCGAGGGGACGGCTACACCTTC
-	TRBJ2-7	TRBV5-6	-	CASSLAYEQYF	TGTGCCAGCAGCCTCGCCTACGAGCAGTACTTC
-	TRBJ2-6	TRBV5-1	TRBD1	CASRPGTGGSGANVLTF	TGCGCCAGCAGGCCAGGGACAGGGGGCTCTGGGGCCAACGTCCTGACTTTC
-	TRBJ1-2	TRBV27	TRBD1	CASSFRQGGISTLANYGYTF	TGTGCCAGCAGTTTCCGGCAGGGGGGAATAAGCACGTTAGCTAACTATGGCTACACCTTC
-	TRBJ2-7	TRBV30	-	CAWSVRSYEQYF	TGTGCCTGGAGTGTACGGTCCTACGAGCAGTACTTC
-	TRBJ1-2	TRBV7-6	TRBD1	CASSKTQGLPFGYGYTF	TGTGCCAGCAGCAAGACACAGGGGCTCCCTTTTGGGTATGGCTACACCTTC
-	TRBJ2-7	TRBV19	TRBD1	CASRGTGDYEQYF	TGTGCCAGTAGGGGGACAGGGGACTACGAGCAGTACTTC
-	TRBJ1-1	TRBV11-1	TRBD1	CASSPTPRDRVRTEAFF	TGTGCCAGCAGCCCTACACCAAGAGACAGGGTGAGAACTGAAGCTTTCTTT
-	TRBJ1-4	TRBV5-1	TRBD1	CASSLAGAGGNEKLFF	TGCGCCAGCAGCTTGGCTGGGGCAGGGGGGAATGAAAAACTGTTTTTT
-	TRBJ2-1	TRBV6-6	-	CASSPYYNEQFF	TGTGCCAGCAGCCCATACTACAATGAGCAGTTCTTC
few	TRBJ2-1	TRBV19	TRBD2	CASSMYSGGVNEQFF	TGTGCCAGTAGTATGTACAGCGGGGGCGTCAATGAGCAGTTCTTC
-	TRBJ1-5	TRBV28	-	CASSLLGRSLEDNQPQHF	TGTGCCAGCAGTTTATTGGGCAGGTCCCTCGAGGACAATCAGCCCCAGCATTTT
-	TRBJ2-3	TRBV5-1	TRBD2	CASSGTGRGDTQYF	TGCGCCAGCTCCGGCACGGGGAGGGGAGATACGCAGTATTTT
few	TRBJ1-2	TRBV5-1	TRBD1	CASAPGQGAGANYGYTF	TGCGCCAGTGCCCCGGGACAGGGGGCAGGGGCTAACTATGGCTACACCTTC
-	TRBJ1-6	TRBV27	-	CASSLRQDFSYNSPLHF	TGTGCCAGCAGTTTACGACAGGACTTCTCCTATAATTCACCCCTCCACTTT
-	TRBJ2-2	TRBV4-2	-	CASSQGTGTGELFF	TGTGCCAGCAGCCAAGGGACGGGGACCGGGGAGCTGTTTTTT
once	TRBJ2-2	TRBV5-1	TRBD1	CASSLGTGGAGELFF	TGCGCCAGCAGCTTAGGCACAGGGGGCGCCGGGGAGCTGTTTTTT
-	TRBJ2-1	TRBV5-4	TRBD1	CASSFRTGLMDEQFF	TGTGCCAGCAGCTTCCGGACAGGGTTGATGGATGAGCAGTTCTTC
once	TRBJ2-3	TRBV6-1	TRBD2	CASSEVSGGADTQYF	TGTGCCAGCAGTGAAGTAAGCGGGGGGGCAGATACGCAGTATTTT
-	TRBJ2-5	TRBV5-4	TRBD1	CASSGGQVFETQYF	TGTGCCAGCAGCGGGGGACAGGTTTTTGAGACCCAGTACTTC
-	TRBJ1-1	TRBV7-3	TRBD1	CASSLTGGNTEAFF	TGTGCCAGCAGCTTGACAGGGGGGAACACTGAAGCTTTCTTT
few	TRBJ1-1	TRBV6-5	-	CASSYSDSMNTEAFF	TGTGCCAGCAGTTACTCCGACAGCATGAACACTGAAGCTTTCTTT
-	TRBJ2-7	TRBV19	TRBD1	CASNPGQGTYEQYF	TGTGCCAGTAACCCGGGACAGGGGACTTACGAGCAGTACTTC
-	TRBJ1-2	TRBV28	-	CASSLWGNGYTF	TGTGCCAGCAGTTTATGGGGCAATGGCTACACCTTC
-	TRBJ1-2	TRBV9	-	CASSVSGGNYGYTF	TGTGCCAGCAGCGTGTCCGGGGGAAACTATGGCTACACCTTC
-	TRBJ2-7	TRBV6-5	-	CASSYGAGGYEQYF	TGTGCCAGCAGTTATGGGGCAGGTGGCTACGAGCAGTACTTC
-	TRBJ2-3	TRBV6-6	-	CASSSKGAGTDTQYF	TGTGCCAGCAGCTCCAAAGGGGCTGGCACAGATACGCAGTATTTT
-	TRBJ1-4	TRBV25-1	-	CASSVFQGDNEKLFF	TGTGCCAGCAGTGTGTTTCAGGGTGATAATGAAAAACTGTTTTTT
-	TRBJ2-2	TRBV5-4	-	CASSLDTENTGELFF	TGTGCCAGCAGCTTGGATACAGAAAACACCGGGGAGCTGTTTTTT
-	TRBJ2-1	TRBV5-1	TRBD2	CASSSPGTSGGGSYNEQFF	TGCGCCAGCAGCTCCCCCGGGACTAGCGGGGGGGGCTCCTACAATGAGCAGTTCTTC
-	TRBJ2-3	TRBV21-1	-	CASSKGKAPPDGTDTQYF	TGTGCCAGCAGCAAAGGAAAGGCCCCCCCTGACGGCACAGATACGCAGTATTTT
-	TRBJ1-5	TRBV7-9	-	CASSPAGEPQHF	TGTGCCAGCAGCCCCGCGGGGGAGCCCCAGCATTTT
few	TRBJ2-1	TRBV5-6	-	CASSRLRQSYNEQFF	TGTGCCAGCAGCCGCCTCAGGCAGTCATACAATGAGCAGTTCTTC
-	TRBJ1-4	TRBV7-9	-	CASSFLSGTTNEKLFF	TGTGCCAGCAGCTTTCTCTCAGGCACAACTAATGAAAAACTGTTTTTT
-	TRBJ1-2	TRBV30	-	CAWGQSINYGYTF	TGTGCCTGGGGACAGAGCATTAACTATGGCTACACCTTC
-	TRBJ1-5	TRBV6-1	-	CASSGQTNSNQPQHF	TGTGCCAGCAGTGGACAGACTAATAGCAATCAGCCCCAGCATTTT
-	TRBJ1-5	TRBV10-3	-	CATWAGRNQPQHF	TGTGCCACCTGGGCAGGGCGCAATCAGCCCCAGCATTTT
-	TRBJ1-1	TRBV6-6	-	CASSWVKHTEAFF	TGTGCCAGCAGTTGGGTGAAGCACACTGAAGCTTTCTTT